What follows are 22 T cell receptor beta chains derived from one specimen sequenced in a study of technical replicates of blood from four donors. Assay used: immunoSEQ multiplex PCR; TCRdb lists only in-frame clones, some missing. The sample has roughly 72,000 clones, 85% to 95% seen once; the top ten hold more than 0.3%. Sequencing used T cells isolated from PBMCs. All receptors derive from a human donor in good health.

CDR3 bases: TGTGCCAGCAGTCCTAACTACGAGCAGTACTTC. Translating it yields CASSPNYEQYF. V and J are TRBV6-6 and TRBJ2-7; D is undetermined. Looked up from germline, CDR1 is MNHNY and CDR2 is SVGAGI (reference sequence). Trimming stripped 5 bases from V and 3 bases from J, with 5 bases between. The CDR3 has 11 amino acids.

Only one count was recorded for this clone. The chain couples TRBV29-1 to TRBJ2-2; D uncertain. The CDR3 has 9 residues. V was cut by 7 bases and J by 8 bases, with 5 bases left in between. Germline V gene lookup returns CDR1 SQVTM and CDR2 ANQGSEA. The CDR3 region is CSGQGELFF. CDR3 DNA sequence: TGCAGCGGTCAGGGGGAGCTGTTTTTT.

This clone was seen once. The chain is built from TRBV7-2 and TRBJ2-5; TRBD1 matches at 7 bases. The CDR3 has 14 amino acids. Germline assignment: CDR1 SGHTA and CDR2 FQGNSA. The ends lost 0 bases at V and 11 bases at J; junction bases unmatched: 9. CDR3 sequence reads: CASSLARGNGGQYF. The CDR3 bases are TGTGCCAGCAGCTTAGCCAGGGGGAACGGTGGGCAGTACTTC.

CDR3 nucleotides: TGTGCCAGCAGTACCTCGACAGGGGTGAGTGGGACCGTCTACGAGCAGTACTTC. Translated, it gives CASSTSTGVSGTVYEQYF. J is TRBJ2-7 and V is TRBV28; the match to TRBD1 covers 8 bases. Germline CDR1 is MDHEN and CDR2 is SYDVKM. CDR3 length: 18 amino acids. The trim removed 5 bases at V and 3 bases at J, leaving 18 bases unmatched.

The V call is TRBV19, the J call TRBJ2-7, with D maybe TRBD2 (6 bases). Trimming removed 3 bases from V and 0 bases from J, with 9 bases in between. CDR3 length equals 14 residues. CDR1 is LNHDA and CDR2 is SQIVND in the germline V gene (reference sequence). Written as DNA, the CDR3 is TGTGCCAGTAGTATTAGCGGAGACTCCTACGAGCAGTACTTC. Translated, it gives CASSISGDSYEQYF.

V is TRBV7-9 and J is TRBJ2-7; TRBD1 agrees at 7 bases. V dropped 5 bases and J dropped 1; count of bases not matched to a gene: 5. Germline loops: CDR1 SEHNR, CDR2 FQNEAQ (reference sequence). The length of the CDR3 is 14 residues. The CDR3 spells CASSRRQGSYEQYF. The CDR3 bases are TGTGCCAGCAGCCGAAGACAGGGATCCTACGAGCAGTACTTC. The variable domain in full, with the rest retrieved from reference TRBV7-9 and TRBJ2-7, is DTGVSQNPRHKITKRGQNVTFRCDPISEHNRLYWYRQTLGQGPEFLTYFQNEAQLEKSRLLSDRFSAERPKGSFSTLEIQRTEQGDSAMYLCASSRRQGSYEQYFGPGTRLTVT.

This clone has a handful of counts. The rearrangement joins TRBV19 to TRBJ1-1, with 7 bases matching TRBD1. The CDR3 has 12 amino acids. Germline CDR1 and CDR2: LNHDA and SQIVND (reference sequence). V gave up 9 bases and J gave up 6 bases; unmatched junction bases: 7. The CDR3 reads CASRRGHAEAFF. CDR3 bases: TGTGCCAGCAGGAGGGGGCACGCTGAAGCTTTCTTT.

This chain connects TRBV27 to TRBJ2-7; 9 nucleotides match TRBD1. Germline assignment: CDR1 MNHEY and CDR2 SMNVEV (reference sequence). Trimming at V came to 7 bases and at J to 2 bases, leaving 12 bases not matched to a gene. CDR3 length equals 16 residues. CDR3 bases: TGTGCCAGCAACACAAAGGCCGGGACAGGGCCCTACGAGCAGTACTTC. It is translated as CASNTKAGTGPYEQYF.

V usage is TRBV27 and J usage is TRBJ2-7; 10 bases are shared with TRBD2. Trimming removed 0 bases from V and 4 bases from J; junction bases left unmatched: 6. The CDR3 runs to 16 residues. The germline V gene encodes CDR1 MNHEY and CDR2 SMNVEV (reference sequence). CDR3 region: CASSLSMGLAKYEQYF. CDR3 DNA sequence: TGTGCCAGCAGTTTATCGATGGGACTAGCGAAGTACGAGCAGTACTTC.

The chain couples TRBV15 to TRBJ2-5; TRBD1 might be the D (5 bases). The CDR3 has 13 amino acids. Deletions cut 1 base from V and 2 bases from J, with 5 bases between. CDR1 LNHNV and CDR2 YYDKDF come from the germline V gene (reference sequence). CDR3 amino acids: CATSRGQQETQYF. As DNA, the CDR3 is TGTGCCACCAGCAGAGGACAGCAAGAGACCCAGTACTTC.

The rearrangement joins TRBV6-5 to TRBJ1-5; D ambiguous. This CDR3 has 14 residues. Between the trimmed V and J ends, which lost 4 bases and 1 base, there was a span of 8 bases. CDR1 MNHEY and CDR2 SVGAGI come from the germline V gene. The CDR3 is CASSSGLSNQPQHF. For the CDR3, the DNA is TGTGCCAGCAGTTCGGGGTTAAGCAATCAGCCCCAGCATTTT.

CDR3 nucleotide sequence: TGCGCCAGCAGTGAGTTTAGCCGGAGCACAGATACGCAGTATTTT. This codes for CASSEFSRSTDTQYF. The V gene is TRBV10-1, the J gene TRBJ2-3; the D is unclear. Trimming took off 1 base at V and 0 bases at J, with 8 bases between the two ends. The CDR3 sequence is 15 residues long. Germline V gene lookup returns CDR1 WNHNN and CDR2 SYGVQD (reference sequence).

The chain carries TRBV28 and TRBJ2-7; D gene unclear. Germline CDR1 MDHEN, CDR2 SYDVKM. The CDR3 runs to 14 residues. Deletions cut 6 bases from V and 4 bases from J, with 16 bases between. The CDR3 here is CASSPALGLYEQYF. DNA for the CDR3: TGTGCCAGCAGCCCCGCTCTCGGTCTTTACGAGCAGTACTTC.

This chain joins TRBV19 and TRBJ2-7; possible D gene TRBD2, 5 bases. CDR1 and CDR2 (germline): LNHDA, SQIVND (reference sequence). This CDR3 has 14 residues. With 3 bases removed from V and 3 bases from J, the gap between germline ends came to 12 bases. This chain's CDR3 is CASSITRDNYEQYF. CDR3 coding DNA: TGTGCCAGTAGTATCACCCGGGATAACTACGAGCAGTACTTC.

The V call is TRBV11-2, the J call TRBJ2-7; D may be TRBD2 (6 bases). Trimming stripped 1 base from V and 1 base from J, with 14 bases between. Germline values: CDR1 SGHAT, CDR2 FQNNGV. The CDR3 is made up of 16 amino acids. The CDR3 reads CASSLVTRDSSYEQYF. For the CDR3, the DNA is TGTGCCAGCAGCTTAGTAACCCGGGACTCTTCCTACGAGCAGTACTTC.

CDR3 in amino acids: CASSLNQVQNTGELFF. The CDR3 coding sequence is TGTGCCAGCAGTTTAAATCAGGTCCAGAACACCGGGGAGCTGTTTTTT. V and J are TRBV27 and TRBJ2-2; D is unclear. Looked up from germline, CDR1 is MNHEY and CDR2 is SMNVEV (reference sequence). This CDR3 has 16 amino acids. V was shortened by 2 bases and J by 1 base, with 11 bases between the two germline ends.

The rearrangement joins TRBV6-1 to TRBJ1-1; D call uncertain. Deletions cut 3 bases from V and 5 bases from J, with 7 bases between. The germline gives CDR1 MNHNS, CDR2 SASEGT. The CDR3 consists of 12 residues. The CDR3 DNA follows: TGTGCCAGCAGTGAGGCATTAACTGAAGCTTTCTTT. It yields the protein CASSEALTEAFF.

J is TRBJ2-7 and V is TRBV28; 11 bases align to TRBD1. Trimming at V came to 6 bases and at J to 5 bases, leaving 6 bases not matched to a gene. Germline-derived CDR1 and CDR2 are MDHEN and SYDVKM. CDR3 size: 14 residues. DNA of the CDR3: TGTGCCAGCAGACCGGACAGGGGGCACAACGAGCAGTACTTC. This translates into CASRPDRGHNEQYF.

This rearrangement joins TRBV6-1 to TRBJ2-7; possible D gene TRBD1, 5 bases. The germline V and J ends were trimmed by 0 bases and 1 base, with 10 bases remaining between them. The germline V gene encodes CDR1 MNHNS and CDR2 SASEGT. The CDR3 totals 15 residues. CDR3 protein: CASSEAPTASYEQYF. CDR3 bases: TGTGCCAGCAGTGAAGCGCCGACAGCTTCCTACGAGCAGTACTTC.

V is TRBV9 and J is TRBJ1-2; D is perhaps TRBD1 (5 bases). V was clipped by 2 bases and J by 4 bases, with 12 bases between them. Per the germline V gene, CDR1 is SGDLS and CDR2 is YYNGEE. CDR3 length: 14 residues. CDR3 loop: CASSVGGEFYGYTF. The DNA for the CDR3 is TGTGCCAGCAGCGTGGGGGGGGAGTTCTATGGCTACACCTTC.

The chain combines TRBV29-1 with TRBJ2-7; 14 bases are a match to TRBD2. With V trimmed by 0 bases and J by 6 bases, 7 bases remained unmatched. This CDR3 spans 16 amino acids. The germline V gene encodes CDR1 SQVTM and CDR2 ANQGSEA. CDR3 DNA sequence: TGCAGCGTTGAAGATAGACTAGCGGGAGGGCCCGGCGAGCAGTACTTC. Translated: CSVEDRLAGGPGEQYF.

The CDR3 sequence: CASSLATGGGSTDTQYF. DNA for the CDR3: TGCGCCAGCAGCTTGGCCACTGGTGGAGGAAGCACAGATACGCAGTATTTT. The chain couples TRBV5-1 to TRBJ2-3, with D possibly matching TRBD2 (5 bases). In germline, CDR1 is SGHRS, CDR2 YFSETQ. This CDR3 has 17 residues. V was pared by 0 bases and J by 0 bases, with 14 bases between.